These T cell receptor beta chains were read from a single sample in a study of blood T cell repertoires in COVID-19. Sequenced by immunoSEQ multiplex PCR; TCRdb stores in-frame clones only, minus some. The sample shows some 240,000 clones, about nine tenths of them seen only once. Sequences were obtained from peripheral blood. The receptors derive from a man aged 60 to 69 who had recovered from COVID-19. The CDR3 runs from the conserved cysteine through the conserved F or W. Fields, in order: J gene, clone size, D gene, CDR3 length, V gene, CDR3 DNA, CDR3 protein. A D gene is named only where the DNA matches it firmly. The size entry is marked missing in some rows and otherwise reads once, few, many or a size class.

>TRBJ1-5|few|.|16|TRBV27
TGTGCCAGCAGTCACGAAATGACGGGGAGCAATCAGCCCCAGCATTTT
CASSHEMTGSNQPQHF
>TRBJ2-5|.|.|10|TRBV3-1/TRBV3-2
TGTGCCAGCAGCCACCAGGCCCAGTACTTC
CASSHQAQYF
>TRBJ2-7|.|TRBD2|15|TRBV5-1
TGCGCCAGCAGCTGGAGGACTAGCGGGGACTACGAGCAGTACTTC
CASSWRTSGDYEQYF
>TRBJ2-1|.|.|13|TRBV3-1/TRBV3-2
TGTGCCAGCAGCCAGTACAGGGTTAATGAGCAGTTCTTC
CASSQYRVNEQFF
>TRBJ1-6|.|.|17|TRBV14
TGTGCCAGCAGCCAAGGCCCGGTCCGCTCCTATAATTCACCCCTCCACTTT
CASSQGPVRSYNSPLHF
>TRBJ2-1|.|TRBD1|17|TRBV27
TGTGCCAGCAGTCGCCTTACAGGGGTCAGTTCCTACAATGAGCAGTTCTTC
CASSRLTGVSSYNEQFF
>TRBJ2-2|.|.|15|TRBV5-1
TGCGCCAGCAGCCTCCAGGGGAGAGGCACCGGGGAGCTGTTTTTT
CASSLQGRGTGELFF
>TRBJ2-7|.|TRBD1|15|TRBV19
TGTGCCAGTAGTACGGGACAGGGGGCAGCAAACGAGCAGTACTTC
CASSTGQGAANEQYF
>TRBJ2-7|.|.|13|TRBV29-1
TGCAGCGTTGAAGACACTATTCCCTACGAGCAGTACTTC
CSVEDTIPYEQYF
>TRBJ2-3|.|TRBD2|15|TRBV5-1
TGCGCCAGCAGCTTGGTACTAGCGGGTGGCGCTCAGCAGTATTTT
CASSLVLAGGAQQYF
>TRBJ1-3|.|.|15|TRBV2
TGTGCCAGCAGTGAATGGGGCCCGCAGGGAAACACCATATATTTT
CASSEWGPQGNTIYF
>TRBJ2-5|.|TRBD2|13|TRBV2
TGTGCCAGCAATCGGGGGGGCCAAGAGACCCAGTACTTC
CASNRGGQETQYF
>TRBJ1-2|.|.|16|TRBV14
TGTGCCAGCAGTGGTTTATGGCTCTCCTTTAACTATGGCTACACCTTC
CASSGLWLSFNYGYTF
>TRBJ1-5|few|.|13|TRBV28
TGTGCCAGCAGTTTGCACCGCGGTCAGCCCCAGCATTTT
CASSLHRGQPQHF
>TRBJ2-4|.|.|20|TRBV21-1
.
CASSNNWGEGIELAKNIQYF
>TRBJ1-5|.|.|14|TRBV19
TGTGCCAGTAGTATGGTCGGCAGGAATCAGCCCCAGCATTTT
CASSMVGRNQPQHF
>TRBJ1-1|.|.|11|TRBV29-1
TGCAGCGTTGAAGGGGGGCCTGAAGCTTTCTTT
CSVEGGPEAFF
>TRBJ2-3|.|.|14|TRBV5-1
TGCGCCAGCAGTTCAGGGCGGTTCACAGATACGCAGTATTTT
CASSSGRFTDTQYF
>TRBJ2-7|.|.|13|TRBV25-1
TGTGCCAGCAGGTCCGGGACATACTACGAGCAGTACTTC
CASRSGTYYEQYF
>TRBJ2-3|once|.|14|TRBV28
TGTGCCAGCACTAATAGCGGATACACAGATACGCAGTATTTT
CASTNSGYTDTQYF
>TRBJ1-5|.|.|14|TRBV5-1
TGCGCCAGTGCGGAGGGCAGGGAAGGACAGCCCCAGCATTTT
CASAEGREGQPQHF
>TRBJ2-1|.|TRBD2|16|TRBV11-3
TGTGCCAGCAGCTTGGAGAGCGGGGGGGCTACCTATGAGCAGTTCTTC
CASSLESGGATYEQFF
>TRBJ2-4|.|TRBD2|16|TRBV6-6
TGTGCCAGCAGGATCCTAGCGGGGCTAGCCAAAAACATTCAGTACTTC
CASRILAGLAKNIQYF
>TRBJ2-5|.|TRBD2|17|TRBV7-6
TGTGCCAGCAGCTTCGTCGGCGGGGGAGAGGGGCAAGAGACCCAGTACTTC
CASSFVGGGEGQETQYF
>TRBJ1-6|.|.|14|TRBV2
TGTGCCAGCAGAAATCAGGGTATGGATTCACCCCTCCACTTT
CASRNQGMDSPLHF
>TRBJ1-2|.|.|14|TRBV5-6
TGTGCCAGCAGCCTCATGGAGGGAGCCTATGGCTACACCTTC
CASSLMEGAYGYTF
>TRBJ1-1|many|.|14|TRBV5-1
TGCGCCAGCAGCCCGTGGGGGGAGAACACTGAAGCTTTCTTT
CASSPWGENTEAFF
>TRBJ1-1|.|TRBD1|17|TRBV5-1
TGCGCCAGCAGCCGAGGGACAGCGTACAGGGATTCCACTGAAGCTTTCTTT
CASSRGTAYRDSTEAFF
>TRBJ1-6|.|.|15|TRBV18
TGTGCCAGCTCACCGGTCGAGAATCGTAATTCACCCCTCCACTTT
CASSPVENRNSPLHF
>TRBJ1-4|.|.|17|TRBV30
TGTGCCTGGAGTTCGTTTCTCGTTACAGGGCCTAATGAAAAACTGTTTTTT
CAWSSFLVTGPNEKLFF
>TRBJ1-3|.|TRBD1|14|TRBV5-6
TGTGCCAGCGGGGACAGTTCCTCTGGAAACACCATATATTTT
CASGDSSSGNTIYF
>TRBJ1-4|.|.|14|TRBV7-9
TGTGCCAGCAGCTTATCTAGAGCGGATGAAAAACTGTTTTTT
CASSLSRADEKLFF
>TRBJ2-6|.|.|15|TRBV6-5
TGTGCCAGCAGTTACAGGGGATTAGGGGCCAACGTCCTGACTTTC
CASSYRGLGANVLTF
>TRBJ1-3|.|.|16|TRBV5-4
TGTGCCAGCAGCTTGGGAATTGATGCGAGCGGAAACACCATATATTTT
CASSLGIDASGNTIYF
>TRBJ1-1|.|.|11|TRBV20-1
TGCAGTGCTCTTAGGCGGACTGAAGCTTTCTTT
CSALRRTEAFF
>TRBJ2-7|.|TRBD1|15|TRBV30
TGTGCCTGGACGACCGGGACAGGGGGCCGGGGCGAGCAGTACTTC
CAWTTGTGGRGEQYF
>TRBJ2-4|.|.|19|TRBV14
TGTGCCAGCAGCCAAGAAAGTCGTCAGGGAAAGGGCACCAAAAACATTCAGTACTTC
CASSQESRQGKGTKNIQYF
>TRBJ2-3|.|.|16|TRBV3-1/TRBV3-2
TGTGCCAGCAGAAGAGGCACACCATCTGGCGCAGATACGCAGTATTTT
CASRRGTPSGADTQYF
>TRBJ1-2|.|.|15|TRBV5-6
TGTGCCAGCAGCTTGGTGGGGATGACAGGTTATGGCTACACCTTC
CASSLVGMTGYGYTF
>TRBJ1-6|.|TRBD1|14|TRBV28
TGTGCCAGCAGTTCGCAGGGACAGAAACCACCCCTCCACTTT
CASSSQGQKPPLHF
>TRBJ2-2|.|.|13|TRBV19
TGTGCCAGTAGGGGACACTCCACCGGGGAGCTGTTTTTT
CASRGHSTGELFF
>TRBJ2-7|.|.|15|TRBV9
TGTGCCAGCAGCGTAGATCTGGCGGGGGCGGCCGAGCAGTACTTC
CASSVDLAGAAEQYF
>TRBJ2-2|.|TRBD1|16|TRBV5-1
TGCGCCAGCAGCTTTTCGGGACAGGGTCACACCGGGGAGCTGTTTTTT
CASSFSGQGHTGELFF
>TRBJ2-1|.|TRBD2|16|TRBV18
TGTGCCAGCTCACCCCAGGCTAGCGGGGTCTCAAATGAGCAGTTCTTC
CASSPQASGVSNEQFF
>TRBJ1-6|.|.|15|TRBV30
TGTGCCTGGAGTCGAGAGAGCTCCTATAATTCACCCCTCCACTTT
CAWSRESSYNSPLHF
>TRBJ2-1|.|TRBD1|15|TRBV5-1
TGCGCCAGCAGCGTGGGGACAGGGAATTACAATGAGCAGTTCTTC
CASSVGTGNYNEQFF
>TRBJ1-3|.|.|14|TRBV6-5
TGTGCCAGCTACGGAGGGAGCTCTGGAAACACCATATATTTT
CASYGGSSGNTIYF
>TRBJ2-1|.|TRBD2|16|TRBV6-1
TGTGCCAGCAGTGGCCGCGCGGCGGGAGCCTACAATGAGCAGTTCTTC
CASSGRAAGAYNEQFF
>TRBJ2-2|.|TRBD2|18|TRBV18
TGTGCCAGCTCACCTCGACTAGCGGGGGGAAGAAGCACCGGGGAGCTGTTTTTT
CASSPRLAGGRSTGELFF
>TRBJ1-4|.|TRBD1|14|TRBV7-9
TGTGCCAGCAGCTCTGACAGGGTGTACGAAAAACTGTTTTTT
CASSSDRVYEKLFF
>TRBJ1-5|.|TRBD1|17|TRBV18
TGTGCCAGCTCACCAGGGGACAGCCCGTGGAGCAATCAGCCCCAGCATTTT
CASSPGDSPWSNQPQHF
>TRBJ2-2|.|TRBD2|17|TRBV4-1
TGCGCCAGCAGCCAAGGTGCGCTAGCGGCTAACACCGGGGAGCTGTTTTTT
CASSQGALAANTGELFF
>TRBJ1-4|.|TRBD1|15|TRBV5-1
TGCGCCAGCAGCTTGCTGACAGGGGGCCCTGAAAAACTGTTTTTT
CASSLLTGGPEKLFF
>TRBJ1-1|.|TRBD1|15|TRBV5-8
TGTGCCAGCAGCTTCGACAGGGCCCCTGACACTGAAGCTTTCTTT
CASSFDRAPDTEAFF
>TRBJ1-3|.|.|13|TRBV30
TGTGCCTGGAGTGTACGGGAGGGAAACACCATATATTTT
CAWSVREGNTIYF
>TRBJ1-4|.|.|15|TRBV19
TGTGCCAGTAGTCAAGTGACAATGAGAATGAAAAAACTGTTTTTT
CASSQVTMRMKKLFF
>TRBJ1-1|.|.|13|TRBV5-1
TGCGCCAGCAGCCTAGGTGTCCTGGCTGAAGCTTTCTTT
CASSLGVLAEAFF